The 11 T cell receptor beta chains below were found in one sample sequenced in a study of control samples from healthy donors and cancer patients. The repertoire was sequenced with immunoSEQ multiplex PCR; TCRdb's copy has only in-frame clones and lacks some. This table has some 95,000 clones, roughly 92% appearing once. Material for sequencing was blood. Receptors originate from a human donor in good health. The donor label of this sample is uncertain.

This clone was seen just once. This chain connects TRBV7-9 to TRBJ1-4; D uncertain. This CDR3 contains 14 residues. CDR1 SEHNR and CDR2 FQNEAQ come from the germline V gene (reference sequence). V lost 3 bases and J lost 5, with 10 bases in between. The CDR3 is CASSLAASNEKLFF. The CDR3 DNA follows: TGTGCCAGCAGCTTGGCCGCCTCCAATGAAAAACTGTTTTTT.

The rearrangement joins TRBV30 to TRBJ1-6, with D maybe TRBD1 (5 bases). The CDR3 extends over 13 amino acids. CDR1 and CDR2 (germline): GTSNPN, SVGIG (reference sequence). CDR3 in amino acids: CSVRATLNSPLHF. The CDR3, as DNA: TGTAGCGTCAGGGCCACGCTTAATTCACCCCTCCACTTT.

The V call is TRBV5-6, the J call TRBJ2-2; maybe TRBD1 (6 bases). The germline CDR1 and CDR2 sequences are SGHDT and YYEEEE. With 4 bases removed from V and 5 bases from J, the gap between germline ends came to 12 bases. The CDR3 has 14 residues. The CDR3 sequence is CASSPVTGTGELFF. CDR3 DNA sequence: TGTGCCAGCAGCCCAGTTACAGGGACCGGGGAGCTGTTTTTT.

In its sample, this clone was seen once. The chain uses TRBV11-3 and TRBJ2-1, with D perhaps TRBD1 (5 bases). Per germline, CDR1 SGHNT and CDR2 YENEEA. This CDR3 spans 15 amino acids. The ends were cut back, 1 base at V and 8 bases at J, with 15 bases in the middle. CDR3 protein: CASSLGPQGYHEQFF. DNA for the CDR3: TGTGCCAGCAGCTTAGGACCTCAGGGATACCATGAGCAGTTCTTC. The entire variable domain, with the rest obtained from reference TRBV11-3 and TRBJ2-1, is as follows: EAGVVQSPRYKIIEKKQPVAFWCNPISGHNTLYWYLQNLGQGPELLIRYENEEAVDDSQLPKDRFSAERLKGVDSTLKIQPAELGDSAVYLCASSLGPQGYHEQFFGPGTRLTVL.

The V call is TRBV5-1, the J call TRBJ1-1; tentatively, D is TRBD1 (6 bases). Germline loops: CDR1 SGHRS, CDR2 YFSETQ. The CDR3 has 16 residues. The V gene lost 5 bases and the J gene lost 3 bases, with 20 bases spanning the gap. The CDR3 spells CASSSDFRAGDTEAFF. CDR3 DNA: TGCGCCAGCAGTTCGGACTTCCGGGCAGGGGACACTGAAGCTTTCTTT.

The rearrangement links TRBV6-5 to TRBJ2-1; the match to TRBD1 covers 8 bases. The CDR3 is 15 residues long. Unmatched junction bases numbered 10, after V lost 8 bases and J lost 4 bases. Looked up from germline, CDR1 is MNHEY and CDR2 is SVGAGI. In DNA form, the CDR3 reads TGTGCCAGCGGGACGCAGGGGGCCCTTTACAATGAGCAGTTCTTC. Protein: CASGTQGALYNEQFF.

Points on this clone: Additional DNA sequences in this sample encode the identical CDR3. V and J are TRBV6-1 and TRBJ2-7; TRBD1 might be the D (5 bases). V was cut by 3 bases and J by 1 base, with 7 bases left in between. The CDR3 covers 13 residues. CDR1 and CDR2 from the germline V gene are MNHNS and SASEGT. CDR3 amino acids: CASSEPGSYEQYF. The CDR3 DNA reads TGTGCCAGCAGTGAGCCAGGGTCCTACGAGCAGTACTTC.

The rearrangement links TRBV12-3 or TRBV12-4 to TRBJ1-6; possibly TRBD1 for D (6 bases). CDR3 length: 13 amino acids. Trimming pared 2 bases from V and 11 bases from J, leaving 10 bases between. The CDR3 reads CASSLTGRPPLHF. The CDR3 DNA reads as TGTGCCAGCAGTTTAACAGGGCGCCCACCCCTCCACTTT.

This chain uses TRBV7-6 with TRBJ2-4; 7 positions agree with TRBD1. The CDR3 is 15 amino acids. Germline assignment: CDR1 SGHVS and CDR2 FNYEAQ. V shed 6 bases and J 10 bases; nucleotides not matched to a gene: 15. CDR3 region: CASRARTGPLRIQYF. DNA of the CDR3: TGTGCCAGCAGAGCGAGGACAGGCCCGTTAAGGATTCAGTACTTC. Complete variable domain (other parts from reference TRBV7-6 and TRBJ2-4): GAGVSQSPRYKVTKRGQDVALRCDPISGHVSLYWYRQALGQGPEFLTYFNYEAQQDKSGLPNDRFSAERPEGSISTLTIQRTEQRDSAMYRCASRARTGPLRIQYFGAGTRLSVL.

The rearrangement joins TRBV2 to TRBJ1-1, with unresolved D. Germline lookup yields CDR1 SNHLY and CDR2 FYNNEI. The CDR3 is 14 amino acids. V dropped 2 bases and J dropped 4 bases, with 11 bases sitting between them. The DNA for the CDR3 is TGTGCCAGCAGTGAAAGTTTAATGTTCACTGAAGCTTTCTTT. Residues: CASSESLMFTEAFF.

This chain links TRBV28 with TRBJ2-3, with unresolved D. The CDR3 covers 13 residues. V was pared by 7 bases and J by 2 bases, with 10 bases between. CDR1 and CDR2 (germline): MDHEN, SYDVKM. The CDR3 DNA reads TGTGCCAGCAATTTCGGTTACACAGATACGCAGTATTTT. Its protein product is CASNFGYTDTQYF. Using reference TRBV28 and TRBJ2-3 for the parts outside the CDR3, the full variable domain is DVKVTQSSRYLVKRTGEKVFLECVQDMDHENMFWYRQDPGLGLRLIYFSYDVKMKEKGDIPEGYSVSREKKERFSLILESASTNQTSMYLCASNFGYTDTQYFGPGTRLTVL.